This entry is about one TCR beta chain. The antigen remains unidentified. Trimming cost V 0 bases and J 2 bases, with 7 bases left between them. There are 14 residues in the CDR3. Germline V gives CDR1 SGHRS, CDR2 YFSETQ. The sample originates from a study of shared clonotypes between healthy human individuals. Study-wide findings and caveats: Rarefaction curves obtained for sorted subsets showed sequencing incomplete despite large depth. Only blood samples were collected, and tissue repertoires likely differ.

TCRdb's copy holds only in-frame clones and misses some; the assay was immunoSEQ multiplex PCR. Seen here are about 340,000 clones, about 73% observed once, and the top ten hold more than 9%. V usage is TRBV5-1 and J usage is TRBJ2-3; D ambiguous. The sequence derives from a man aged 30 to 39 in good health. Sequencing input: memory CD4+ T cells sorted from blood. Documented subset: CD45RA-negative fraction. CDR3 amino acids: CASSLVSDTDTQYF. CDR3 sequence (DNA): TGCGCCAGCAGCTTGGTATCAGACACAGATACGCAGTATTTT.